This T cell receptor (beta chain) was observed in a study of PD-1 blockade in classical Hodgkin lymphoma. This clone came up a few times. The antigen is not known. Study-wide results and limits: It was among complete responders that baseline diversity resembled that of newly diagnosed patients. TCR diversity rose significantly by C4D1 in CD4+ but not CD8+ cells.

Method: immunoSEQ multiplex PCR; TCRdb's copy keeps in-frame clones and lacks some. The repertoire holds roughly 16,000 clones, with approximately 83% as singletons. The CDR3 totals 13 residues. Germline values: CDR1 SGHNT, CDR2 YENEEA. The V gene lost 1 base and the J gene lost 5 bases, with 9 bases spanning the gap. Every single patient, without exception, relapsed after autologous stem cell transplantation, and brentuximab vedotin exposure varied. This rearrangement joins TRBV11-3 to TRBJ2-7; no clear D gene. This clonotype was obtained from a human donor with classical Hodgkin lymphoma. The source material was peripheral blood mononuclear cells (PBMCs), sampled before the second cycle of nivolumab. CDR3 amino acids: CASSLGLRDEQYF. DNA for the CDR3: TGTGCCAGCAGCTTAGGGTTGAGAGACGAGCAGTACTTC.